These T cell receptor beta chains were read from a single sample in a study of technical replicates of blood from several donors. Produced via immunoSEQ multiplex PCR; TCRdb's table is partial and in-frame only. Among approximately 92,000 clones, around 96% were seen once, and the ten largest hold 0.21%. Specimen: T cells isolated from PBMCs. All receptors derive from a human donor in good health. CDR3s include the opening cysteine and the closing phenylalanine or tryptophan.

J gene: TRBJ1-2
V gene: TRBV28
CDR3 protein: CASRISGTEGGYTF

J gene: TRBJ2-3
V gene: TRBV2
CDR3 protein: CASSQRRSTDTQYF

J gene: TRBJ1-2
V gene: TRBV4-1
CDR3 protein: CASSHRQRQRDGYTF

J gene: TRBJ2-7
V gene: TRBV29-1
CDR3 protein: CSVQESISYEQYF

J gene: TRBJ2-3
V gene: TRBV6-5
CDR3 protein: CASSYSAGAGDTQYF

J gene: TRBJ2-1
V gene: TRBV7-9
CDR3 protein: CASSAPGGPGNEQFF

J gene: TRBJ2-1
V gene: TRBV2
CDR3 protein: CASKVSSPAGGEQFF

J gene: TRBJ1-1
V gene: TRBV11-1
CDR3 protein: CASSWSRDRRSEAFF

J gene: TRBJ1-4
V gene: TRBV7-9
CDR3 protein: CASSLGGGEMFF

J gene: TRBJ1-2
V gene: TRBV2
CDR3 protein: CASSGQGARSNYGYTF

J gene: TRBJ1-4
V gene: TRBV4-1
CDR3 protein: CASSQRVRGNEKLFF

J gene: TRBJ1-1
V gene: TRBV5-1
CDR3 protein: CASGPGTMNTEAFF

J gene: TRBJ1-1
V gene: TRBV11-2
CDR3 protein: CASSLNRGGAGLRGSFF

J gene: TRBJ1-3
V gene: TRBV19
CDR3 protein: CASSLGQAKGNTIYF

J gene: TRBJ1-2
V gene: TRBV19
CDR3 protein: CASGGLEARYGYTF

J gene: TRBJ1-1
V gene: TRBV5-6
CDR3 protein: CASSLAQGAKVRNTEAFF

J gene: TRBJ1-1
V gene: TRBV6-5
CDR3 protein: CASSYGRYTEAFF

J gene: TRBJ2-7
V gene: TRBV29-1
CDR3 protein: CSVEDRAGGPLYEQYF